The clone carrying this T cell receptor beta chain occurred a few times. Total RNA was extracted at no less than 5.5 micrograms per sample. This entry belongs to a study of blood T cells in healthy people across ages. The CDR3 totals 15 residues. Germline CDR1 reads SGHVS; CDR2 reads FQNEAQ. V was clipped by 2 bases and J by 5 bases, with 15 bases between them. A second PCR, run for roughly 6 to 11 cycles, used a sample-barcoded 5' primer plus a J-beta primer mix. Each CDR3 protein is one row after TCRdb ran MiXCR on the 5' RACE reads. This table holds around 820,000 distinct CDR3 sequences, 25% found once. Another study also made use of these data, one on T cells of mothers and their children. From that study: Extraction yielded RNA that went, in full, into cDNA synthesis at roughly 1.4 ug per 15 ul.

The rearrangement uses TRBV7-8 and TRBJ2-5; D not resolved. This clonotype was obtained from a boy younger than 18 in good health. The material sequenced was blood. CDR3 loop: CASSLSLKGRETQYF. In DNA, the CDR3 is TGTGCCAGCAGCTTAAGTCTAAAAGGCAGGGAGACCCAGTACTTC. The whole variable domain, filled in from reference TRBV7-8 and TRBJ2-5, reads GAGVSQSPRYKVAKRGQDVALRCDPISGHVSLFWYQQALGQGPEFLTYFQNEAQLDKSGLPSDRFFAERPEGSVSTLKIQRTQQEDSAVYLCASSLSLKGRETQYFGPGTRLLVL.